This paragraph covers one TCR beta chain sequence. This clonotype came up many times. Its specific antigen is unknown. No clone much larger than this one lies a single base away; base qualities are absent. CDR1 is given as SGHRS and CDR2 as YFSETQ, both from the germline V gene. Unmatched junction bases come to 8, with V trimmed by 4 bases and J by 4 bases. The CDR3 holds 17 amino acids from the cysteine to the phenylalanine. The sequence is cut down to CDR3 DNA, 51 bases in frame from base 1. This sample is drawn from a study of neurological immune-mediated disorders (dated by TCRdb to the late 2010s). Regarding the study in general: Peripheral blood TCR-beta repertoires from patients with HTLV-I-associated myelopathy (HAM/TSP), patients with multiple sclerosis, and healthy controls were compared in the study using UMI-based sequencing. Longitudinal samples, technical triplicates and paired sorted CD4+ and CD8+ T-cell subsets, alongside PBMC samples, were included among the roughly 100 TCR-beta libraries. The cohort included approximately 70 subjects: around 15 with HAM/TSP, about 34 with multiple sclerosis, and roughly 20 healthy controls.

For the unsorted PBMC libraries, 2 million PBMCs were stored in RNAlater at -80 degrees C until RNA extraction and were used to generate the libraries. PBMCs were separated from peripheral blood using Ficoll-Hypaque density gradient centrifugation and then cryopreserved in liquid nitrogen. Study-wide findings and limitations: No identical CDR3 amino acid sequences were shared among expanded clones across subjects, suggesting private TCR-beta repertoires in all groups. The highest TCR clonal expansion was observed in HAM/TSP patients, whereas the lowest was observed in MS patients, even when compared with healthy controls.

cDNA synthesis used template-switch 5'RACE with a primer carrying a 10-nucleotide random unique molecular identifier tagging each TCR transcript. Every sequencing run yielded over 190 million TCR-beta sequences covering 15-18 subjects. Total RNA was extracted with the RNeasy kit. The KAPA Real-time Library Amplification kit was used to amplify TCR-beta VDJ regions with primers for the TCR constant region and the 5'RACE anchor. Sample indexes and Illumina adaptors were added in a first PCR, and a second PCR then increased library yield. The roughly 650 bp TCR product was size-selected on a 2% E-gel SizeSelection system after Ampure bead purification. Before pooling, libraries had their quality checked on a Bioanalyzer, their concentration measured with Qubit, and their quantity determined with the Kapa Library Quantification kit. An Illumina HiSeq 2500 was used to sequence the libraries paired-end at 2 x 150 bp. To increase sequence diversity, roughly 24-32% phiX was spiked into each library pool. The original pipeline was this. Quality-filtered reads were processed with the UMI-based MiGEC pipeline, and over 75% of raw TCR sequences were removed by the MiGEC pipeline during error correction. IMGT germline references were used for alignment of VDJ genes, and clonotypes were defined by a unique CDR3 amino acid sequence together with V-J genes. Clonal expansion, Shannon diversity, and CDR3 relatedness (CalcPairwiseDistances, ClusterSamples) were evaluated with VDJtools, and phylogenetic trees were built with CLCbio workbench. Clones with at least 8 unique UMIs were defined as expanded, with this threshold being based on coefficient-of-variation modelling across technical triplicates. TCRdb redid the processing of the public reads, applying fastp at Q25 and MiXCR, and retained in-frame beta chains. Merged by CDR3 protein, the rows form single entries marked with the most common genes and DNA. In this record, the V and J calls reflect TCRdb's handling and not the investigators' own analysis. The sample data list 50,000 or so distinct CDR3 sequences, and approximately 10% of these were observed just once. 21% of the sample is taken by the ten largest.

This chain joins TRBV5-1 to TRBJ2-1, and 13 junctional nucleotides match TRBD2. The receptor comes from a woman between 40 and 50 years old with HTLV-1-associated myelopathy (HAM/TSP). The sample consisted of PBMCs. The DNA sequence is as follows: TGCGCCAGCAGCCTCAGGACTAGCGGGGGCTCTTACAATGAGCAGTTCTTC. It encodes CASSLRTSGGSYNEQFF. The full variable domain, completed from the reference TRBV5-1 and TRBJ2-1 proteins outside the CDR3, reads KAGVTQTPRYLIKTRGQQVTLSCSPISGHRSVSWYQQTPGQGLQFLFEYFSETQRNKGNFPGRFSGRQFSNSRSEMNVSTLELGDSALYLCASSLRTSGGSYNEQFFGPGTRLTVL.